A single sample gave rise to the 2 T cell receptor beta chains below, sequenced in a study of cytotoxic CD8 clonotypes in ibrutinib-treated CLL. Here immunoSEQ multiplex PCR was the method, and the copy in TCRdb shows in-frame clones only, minus some. The table has 35,000 to 45,000 clones, roughly three quarters seen once. Sequencing was performed on PBMCs, taken after 12 months of ibrutinib treatment. The receptor source for this set is a human donor with chronic lymphocytic leukemia.

This clone was seen only a few times. Written as DNA, the CDR3 is TGTGCCAGCAGCTTAACGAGGGTGCCTGGCGAGCAGTACTTC. Translation gives CASSLTRVPGEQYF. V is TRBV7-2 and J is TRBJ2-7, with D perhaps TRBD2 (5 bases). V lost 2 bases and J 6 bases, leaving 14 bases between the germline ends. The CDR3 loop spans 14 amino acids. Germline V gene sequence: CDR1 SGHTA, CDR2 FQGNSA.

The V gene is TRBV7-9, the J gene TRBJ2-6, with no clear D. V was trimmed by 5 bases and J by 0 bases, leaving 8 bases between them. This CDR3 has 15 residues. The germline gives CDR1 SEHNR, CDR2 FQNEAQ (reference sequence). The CDR3 here is CASSPLSSGANVLTF. In nucleotides, the CDR3 is TGTGCCAGCAGCCCTCTTAGCTCTGGGGCCAACGTCCTGACTTTC.